The clone carrying this T cell receptor beta chain turned up a few times. What it binds is not known. The data were obtained in a study of PD-1 blockade in classical Hodgkin lymphoma. General study results and limits: A significant rise in TCR diversity by C4D1 was seen for CD4+ but not CD8+ cells.

This CDR3 region has 13 residues. Between the trimmed V and J ends, which lost 0 bases and 4 bases, there was a span of 5 bases. Looked up from germline, CDR1 is SGHRS and CDR2 is YFSETQ. The assay was immunoSEQ multiplex PCR, and TCRdb's table has in-frame clones only and misses some. The table records roughly 70,000 clones, 71% of them present only once. Each patient relapsed following autologous stem cell transplantation, and prior brentuximab vedotin exposure differed. This chain uses TRBV5-1 with TRBJ1-5; no reliable D call. The source is a human donor with classical Hodgkin lymphoma. Here the sequenced sample was peripheral blood mononuclear cells (PBMCs), taken before the second cycle of nivolumab. CDR3 loop: CASSLELNQPQHF. In DNA, the CDR3 is TGCGCCAGCAGCTTGGAATTAAATCAGCCCCAGCATTTT.